The entry below gives a single T cell receptor (beta chain) sequence along with its context. What it binds is not known. These data originate in a study of cytomegalovirus exposure and HLA in healthy donors. Study findings and constraints: Three chains tied to CMV proved CMV antigen-specific in vitro. Most TCR sequences proved rare, with some public TCRs found in many donors. Reportedly, diagnosis of cytomegalovirus status by the classifier showed high specificity and sensitivity.

The germline V gene encodes CDR1 SGHVS and CDR2 FNYEAQ. This CDR3 has 13 residues. With 4 bases removed from V and 7 bases from J, the gap between germline ends came to 11 bases. PCR was performed using 60 Vbeta and 13 Jbeta primers. Clones were sequenced by immunoSEQ multiplex PCR, and TCRdb holds only the in-frame ones, with some missing. The table has 150,000 to 250,000 clones, around 79% seen once. The genes are TRBV7-6 and TRBJ2-1; a possible D gene is TRBD1 (5 bases). Sequenced sample: PBMCs. The origin of this receptor is a girl aged 5-17 years in good health and CMV-seropositive. DNA for the CDR3: TGTGCCAGCAGCTCAGCCTCAGGGAATGAGCAGTTCTTC. This gives the protein CASSSASGNEQFF.